The 13 T cell receptor beta chains below were found in one sample sequenced in a study of T cell responses to AZD1222 COVID-19 vaccine. Measured with immunoSEQ multiplex PCR; TCRdb has only the in-frame clones, and not every one. The sample contains over 95,000 clones, 88% of which appear only once. The sequencing here drew on peripheral blood, taken 28 days after the second AZD1222 dose. These receptors were taken from an adult who received the AZD1222 COVID-19 vaccine.

The J gene is TRBJ1-1, the V gene TRBV29-1; the match to TRBD1 covers 8 bases. Trimming at V came to 0 bases and at J to 5 bases, leaving 5 bases not matched to a gene. The CDR3 spans 14 residues. Germline-derived CDR1 and CDR2 are SQVTM and ANQGSEA. CDR3 protein: CSVEDSGGGTEAFF. The CDR3 bases are TGCAGCGTTGAAGATTCAGGGGGCGGGACTGAAGCTTTCTTT.

The chain joins TRBV12-3 or TRBV12-4 to TRBJ2-5; D perhaps matches TRBD2 (6 bases). V was clipped by 5 bases and J by 5 bases, with 12 bases between them. The CDR3 has 13 amino acids. The CDR3 reads CASSPRGLETQYF. The CDR3 DNA sequence: TGTGCCAGCAGTCCACGGGGGTTGGAGACCCAGTACTTC.

The chain employs TRBV7-9 and TRBJ1-5; D ambiguous. Germline assignment: CDR1 SEHNR and CDR2 FQNEAQ (reference sequence). The CDR3 sequence is 13 residues long. With 2 bases removed from V and 5 bases from J, the gap between germline ends came to 7 bases. The CDR3 coding sequence is TGTGCCAGCAGCTTAAACACCGATCAGCCCCAGCATTTT. Its protein is CASSLNTDQPQHF.

This clone was observed a few times. J is TRBJ2-2 and V is TRBV6-2 or TRBV6-3, with 14 bases that match TRBD2. The CDR3 is 18 amino acids. V gave up 0 bases and J gave up 0 bases; unmatched junction bases: 0. Germline lookup yields CDR1 MNHEY and CDR2 SVGEGT. Here the CDR3 DNA reads TGTGCCAGCAGTTACTCGACTAGCGGGGGGGCGAACACCGGGGAGCTGTTTTTT. Its translation is CASSYSTSGGANTGELFF.

The table lists this clone with a count of one. The chain couples TRBV28 to TRBJ2-2, with 11 bases aligning to TRBD2. Germline values: CDR1 MDHEN, CDR2 SYDVKM. The CDR3 is 17 residues long. V trimming: 5 bases; J trimming: 0 bases; junction bases outside the gene matches: 5. In DNA, the CDR3 is TGTGCCAGCAGTGTTCCTAGCGGGGGGACGAACACCGGGGAGCTGTTTTTT. This gives the protein CASSVPSGGTNTGELFF.

In nucleotides, the CDR3 is TGTGCCAGCAGTTTATTCCCTGGACAGCCCCAGCATTTT. Translation: CASSLFPGQPQHF. The gene calls are TRBV28 and TRBJ1-5, with D unresolved. Germline values: CDR1 MDHEN, CDR2 SYDVKM. Trimming removed 1 base from V and 7 bases from J, with 8 bases in between. CDR3 length equals 13 residues.

This clone was found once. The chain combines TRBV3-1 (or the pseudogene TRBV3-2) with TRBJ2-2; 9 positions match TRBD1. The V gene's germline CDR1 is LGHDT and CDR2 YNNKEL (reference sequence). V shed 4 bases and J 1 base; nucleotides not matched to a gene: 7. The CDR3 sequence is 17 residues long. The CDR3 DNA reads TGTGCCAGCAGCCTCCACAGGGGGCGGATGAACACCGGGGAGCTGTTTTTT. This translates into CASSLHRGRMNTGELFF.

This rearrangement joins TRBV9 to TRBJ2-1; 9 bases fit TRBD2. The CDR3 extends over 15 amino acids. The trim removed 0 bases at V and 10 bases at J, leaving 8 bases unmatched. Germline CDR1 and CDR2: SGDLS and YYNGEE. CDR3 sequence: CASSVGGSGGTEQFF. The CDR3 DNA reads TGTGCCAGCAGCGTAGGTGGTAGCGGGGGAACCGAGCAGTTCTTC.

V gene TRBV5-1 combines with J gene TRBJ1-1; 7 bases agree with TRBD1. After removal of 4 bases from V and 3 bases from J, the junction contained 6 bases not matched to a gene. The CDR3 length is 14 residues. Germline loops: CDR1 SGHRS, CDR2 YFSETQ. CDR3 bases: TGCGCCAGCAGCCCCACCCAGGGGGACACTGAAGCTTTCTTT. Encoded protein: CASSPTQGDTEAFF.

The CDR3 reads CASSQGAINEQFF. The CDR3 DNA reads as TGTGCCAGCAGTCAGGGGGCCATCAATGAGCAGTTCTTC. The chain carries TRBV2 and TRBJ2-1; 8 positions agree with TRBD1. This CDR3 region has 13 residues. CDR1 and CDR2 (germline): SNHLY, FYNNEI. V was clipped by 5 bases and J by 6 bases; unmatched bases: 3.

This chain joins TRBV12-5 and TRBJ1-1, with TRBD1 as a possible D gene (5 bases). The CDR3 loop spans 13 amino acids. Germline values: CDR1 LGHNT, CDR2 FRNRAP. V shed 1 base and J shed 8 bases, with 11 bases lying between them. CDR3 loop: CASGLDASGEAFF. DNA of the CDR3: TGTGCTAGTGGTTTGGACGCCTCAGGGGAAGCTTTCTTT.

The chain links TRBV6-5 to TRBJ2-2, with 7 bases fitting TRBD2. This CDR3 contains 16 residues. Germline V CDR1 and CDR2: MNHEY, SVGAGI. Germline trimming cut 2 bases from V and 6 bases from J; bases unmatched to any gene: 9. The chain's CDR3 is CASSYGPAGDPGELFF. DNA of the CDR3: TGTGCCAGCAGTTACGGGCCTGCGGGGGATCCCGGGGAGCTGTTTTTT.

The chain employs TRBV9 and TRBJ2-2; no clear D gene. Germline V gives CDR1 SGDLS, CDR2 YYNGEE. Trimming stripped 3 bases from V and 2 bases from J, with 8 bases between. The CDR3 length is 14 residues. CDR3 sequence reads: CASSGVSNTGELFF. The CDR3 DNA is TGTGCCAGCAGCGGGGTATCTAACACCGGGGAGCTGTTTTTT.